The rows below give T cell receptor beta chains drawn from one sample of a study of T cell responses to AZD1222 COVID-19 vaccine. The repertoire was sequenced with immunoSEQ multiplex PCR; TCRdb's copy has only in-frame clones and lacks some. The sample contains 97,000 or so clones, approximately 86% of which appear only once. Source: peripheral blood, taken on day 0 of AZD1222 vaccination. The receptor set was obtained from an adult in good health. CDR3s include the opening cysteine and the closing phenylalanine or tryptophan. A D gene is named only where the DNA matches it firmly. Clone size, where shown, is once, few, many, or a class for clones that have expanded.

size	V	D	J	CDR3	DNA
NA	TRBV3-1/TRBV3-2	TRBD1	TRBJ1-2	CASSPTGAGGIYGYTF	TGTGCCAGCAGCCCCACAGGGGCAGGGGGCATTTATGGCTACACCTTC
NA	TRBV2	TRBD1	TRBJ2-7	CASSYQGDSYEQYF	TGTGCCAGCAGTTACCAGGGGGACTCCTACGAGCAGTACTTC
once	TRBV25-1	NA	TRBJ2-5	CASSYPGKTETQYF	TGTGCCAGCAGTTACCCGGGGAAGACAGAGACCCAGTACTTC
NA	TRBV14	TRBD1	TRBJ1-2	CASSQVRDRSYGYTF	TGTGCCAGCAGCCAAGTGCGGGACAGGAGCTATGGCTACACCTTC
NA	TRBV5-1	TRBD1	TRBJ2-1	CASSLDGTEYNEQFF	TGCGCCAGCAGCTTGGATGGGACAGAGTACAATGAGCAGTTCTTC
few	TRBV7-9	NA	TRBJ1-2	CASSIDRGNYGYTF	TGTGCCAGCAGCATTGACCGGGGAAACTATGGCTACACCTTC
NA	TRBV5-8	NA	TRBJ1-1	CASSLLRGGTEAFF	TGTGCCAGCAGCTTGCTGCGAGGGGGCACTGAAGCTTTCTTT
NA	TRBV12-3/TRBV12-4	NA	TRBJ2-1	CASSLGNYNEQFF	TGTGCCAGCAGTTTGGGGAACTACAATGAGCAGTTCTTC
NA	TRBV5-1	NA	TRBJ1-4	CASSSQIWDEKLFF	TGCGCCAGCAGCTCACAAATCTGGGACGAAAAACTGTTTTTT
NA	TRBV2	NA	TRBJ1-3	CASSEGQRSGNTIYF	TGTGCCAGCAGTGAAGGTCAGCGCTCTGGAAACACCATATATTTT
NA	TRBV5-6	TRBD2	TRBJ2-7	CASSAGTSGHYEQYF	TGTGCCAGCAGCGCCGGGACTAGCGGACACTACGAGCAGTACTTC
few	TRBV5-1	NA	TRBJ1-1	CASSRSLMNTEAFF	TGCGCCAGCAGCCGGAGCCTTATGAACACTGAAGCTTTCTTT
NA	TRBV2	TRBD1	TRBJ2-1	CASSEGQGIRDEQFF	TGTGCCAGCAGTGAGGGACAGGGGATTCGAGATGAGCAGTTCTTC
NA	TRBV7-2	NA	TRBJ1-4	CASSLWGGEKLFF	TGTGCCAGCAGCTTATGGGGAGGTGAAAAACTGTTTTTT
once	TRBV9	NA	TRBJ2-2	CASSVGRPRGGELFF	TGTGCCAGCAGCGTAGGTCGGCCTAGGGGCGGGGAGCTGTTTTTT
NA	TRBV7-3	NA	TRBJ2-1	CASSPTTGNEQFF	TGTGCCAGCAGCCCGACTACAGGGAATGAGCAGTTCTTC
NA	TRBV30	NA	TRBJ2-5	CAWRDSSQETQYF	TGTGCCTGGAGGGACAGCTCACAAGAGACCCAGTACTTC
NA	TRBV30	TRBD1	TRBJ1-6	CAWQGQGDSPLHF	TGTGCCTGGCAGGGACAGGGGGATTCACCCCTCCACTTT
NA	TRBV28	TRBD2	TRBJ2-3	CASSSGTSGTQYF	TGTGCCAGCAGCTCCGGGACTAGCGGGACGCAGTATTTT
NA	TRBV6-5	NA	TRBJ2-1	CASSYSRGSSYNEQFF	TGTGCCAGCAGTTACTCTCGGGGGAGCTCCTACAATGAGCAGTTCTTC
NA	TRBV30	TRBD1	TRBJ1-2	CAWSVGTGWYGYTF	TGTGCCTGGAGTGTGGGGACAGGGTGGTATGGCTACACCTTC
NA	TRBV5-1	NA	TRBJ2-2	CASSFQGTATGELFF	TGCGCCAGCAGCTTTCAGGGAACCGCCACCGGGGAGCTGTTTTTT
NA	TRBV5-1	NA	TRBJ2-5	CASSLNGQETQYF	TGCGCCAGCAGCTTGAATGGTCAAGAGACCCAGTACTTC
NA	TRBV4-1	NA	TRBJ2-1	CASSQDLGGSYNEQFF	TGCGCCAGCAGCCAAGATTTGGGGGGCTCCTACAATGAGCAGTTCTTC
NA	TRBV5-1	TRBD1	TRBJ1-4	CASSAQTGSTNEKLFF	TGCGCCAGCAGCGCCCAGACAGGGTCTACTAATGAAAAACTGTTTTTT
NA	TRBV7-9	NA	TRBJ1-1	CASSQNTGTEAFF	TGTGCCAGCAGCCAAAACACGGGTACTGAAGCTTTCTTT
NA	TRBV19	NA	TRBJ2-2	CASSTGPGTGELFF	TGTGCCAGTAGTACGGGACCAGGGACCGGGGAGCTGTTTTTT
NA	TRBV11-2	NA	TRBJ2-2	CASSFSRQRNTGELFF	TGTGCCAGCAGCTTTTCAAGACAGCGGAACACCGGGGAGCTGTTTTTT
NA	TRBV27	TRBD1	TRBJ2-2	CASSLRGLGTGELFF	TGTGCCAGCAGTTTAAGGGGGCTGGGCACCGGGGAGCTGTTTTTT
NA	TRBV11-2	NA	TRBJ2-1	CASSRDRQSNEQFF	TGTGCCAGCAGCCGGGATAGACAGTCCAATGAGCAGTTCTTC
NA	TRBV7-5	NA	TRBJ1-2	CARTLDSSYGYTF	TGTGCCAGAACCCTGGACAGCTCTTATGGCTACACCTTC
NA	TRBV19	TRBD2	TRBJ2-2	CASSLGLAGGPGELFF	TGTGCCAGTAGTTTAGGACTAGCGGGAGGGCCCGGGGAGCTGTTTTTT
NA	TRBV7-9	NA	TRBJ2-1	CASSHSRGESSYNEQFF	TGTGCCAGCAGCCATTCACGCGGAGAGAGCTCCTACAATGAGCAGTTCTTC
few	TRBV19	TRBD1	TRBJ1-4	CASSNDRVSEKLFF	TGTGCCAGTAGTAACGACAGGGTGTCTGAAAAACTGTTTTTT
NA	TRBV3-1/TRBV3-2	NA	TRBJ1-2	CASSQKGTYGYTF	TGTGCCAGCAGCCAGAAGGGCACCTATGGCTACACCTTC
NA	TRBV10-3	NA	TRBJ1-6	CAISEGGYNSPLHF	TGTGCCATCAGTGAGGGGGGATATAATTCACCCCTCCACTTT
once	TRBV7-8	NA	TRBJ1-5	CASSLADSNQPQHF	TGTGCCAGCAGCTTGGCGGACAGCAATCAGCCCCAGCATTTT
NA	TRBV7-2	NA	TRBJ1-5	CASSLEGGNQPQHF	TGTGCCAGCAGCTTGGAGGGGGGAAATCAGCCCCAGCATTTT
NA	TRBV6-5	NA	TRBJ2-1	CASSPPGHRHNEQFF	TGTGCCAGCAGCCCCCCCGGGCACCGCCACAATGAGCAGTTCTTC
NA	TRBV28	TRBD1	TRBJ1-4	CASSFSGGYEKLFF	TGTGCCAGCAGTTTCTCAGGGGGCTATGAAAAACTGTTTTTT
NA	TRBV9	NA	TRBJ1-1	CASSPRGRGTEAFF	TGTGCCAGCAGCCCGAGAGGGAGGGGTACTGAAGCTTTCTTT
once	TRBV28	NA	TRBJ1-6	CASSLDFRGYNSPLHF	TGTGCCAGCAGTTTGGACTTTAGGGGATATAATTCACCCCTCCACTTT
NA	TRBV19	TRBD1	TRBJ2-7	CASSPSGTAYYEQYF	TGTGCCAGTAGTCCCTCCGGGACAGCCTACTACGAGCAGTACTTC